Detailed here is one TCR beta chain. The antigen it recognizes is unknown. There are no base qualities to consult, and no much larger clone falls within one base. The germline V gene gives CDR1 as SGDLS and CDR2 as YYNGEE. Including cysteine and phenylalanine, the CDR3 has 16 amino acids. The entry retains the CDR3 DNA only, 48 bases that are in frame from base 1. Trimmed from V: 4 bases; trimmed from J: 2 bases; junction bases lacking a gene match: 10. Patients with a history of autoimmune disease or receiving systemic immunosuppression were excluded from the trial. Peripheral blood for TCR sequencing was drawn from every dose cohort at baseline, at cycle 4 day 1 and at cycle 7 day 1. The samples were taken from a phase I, first-in-human, multicenter, open-label dose-escalation trial of ivuxolimab. Adults with locally advanced or metastatic head and neck squamous cell, hepatocellular, melanoma or renal cell carcinoma were enrolled in the trial. Before TCR sequencing, CD4+ T cells and CD8+ T cells were sorted from peripheral blood as separate populations.

Genomic DNA was extracted from sorted cells for sequencing of the TCRbeta CDR3 region. TCRbeta CDR3 regions were sequenced using the immunoSEQ Assay. TCRdb stores this immuneACCESS table with in-frame sequences only. Part of the clones is absent; in the studies checked, under half of the shortfall reflects unresolved V genes, and no reason is known for the rest. The sample table shows about 69,000 clones, and roughly 84% are seen once. 7.9% of the sample is held by the ten biggest clonotypes. This sample is drawn from a study of OX40 agonist ivuxolimab in advanced cancers. Regarding the complete study: Ivuxolimab was a fully human IgG2 agonistic monoclonal antibody targeting the costimulatory receptor OX40 (CD134). The paper reports the monotherapy dose-escalation portion (N of about 47 patients) of the phase I ivuxolimab trial. The purpose of peripheral TCRbeta sequencing was to test whether ivuxolimab changed TCR sequence diversity and led to clonal T-cell expansion. The dose-escalation cohort was about 83% male with a mean age of about 60 years, ranging from about 20 to 80. Among the roughly 50 dose-escalation patients, 19 had hepatocellular carcinoma, 15 or so melanoma, 9 renal cell carcinoma and 9 head and neck cancer. Patients were allowed to have had prior anti-PD-1, anti-PD-L1 or anti-CTLA-4 therapy, and 40% of the dose-escalation patients had been treated with checkpoint inhibitors. Intravenous ivuxolimab was administered to patients every 2 weeks at six dose levels: 0.01, 0.1, 0.3, 1.5, 3 and 10 mg/kg. Partial responses were achieved by three dose-escalation patients, of whom one had hepatocellular carcinoma and two had cutaneous melanoma. Results and caveats for the whole study, not just this receptor: Antigen specificity was not determined for the clonally expanded peripheral T cells. Low levels of normalized T-cell clonal expansion were also seen in some patients who did not respond. In partial responders in the 0.1-3.0 mg/kg groups, normalized peripheral clonal expansion was found to be among the lowest, especially among CD8+ T cells. At doses of 0.1 to 3.0 mg/kg, clonal expansion of both CD4+ and CD8+ T cells in blood was seen between baseline and week 6. On average, CD8+ T cells showed more expanded clones than CD4+ T cells after ivuxolimab.

The sample here was CD4+ or CD8+ T cells sorted from blood, taken in a trial of the OX40 agonist ivuxolimab. The TCR comes from an adult with an advanced solid tumor such as melanoma, head and neck, liver or kidney cancer. The chain joins TRBV9 to TRBJ2-3; 7 nucleotides in the junction match TRBD1. The CDR3 is CASSTMSGGDTDTQYF. The nucleotide sequence reads TGTGCCAGCAGCACTATGTCAGGGGGTGACACAGATACGCAGTATTTT.